This T cell receptor beta chain was documented in a study of blood T cell repertoires in COVID-19. Turning to the study itself: Donors in the United States, Italy and Spain gave samples during acute or convalescent COVID-19. From T cells, B-cell-depleted T cells, or PBMCs came the material, which was cDNA or gDNA.

Per the original data handling: Estimation of nucleated cell counts relied on the amplification of reference gene primers. Profiling relied on immunoSEQ multiplex PCR, and the TCRdb table lists in-frame clones only, not all of them. The D gene and trimming were derived from the DNA, and the V and J assignments and clone size from that table. The sample includes 65,000 to 95,000 clones, about four fifths of them seen just once. This CDR3 region has 14 residues. The V gene lost 1 base and the J gene lost 11 bases, with 15 bases spanning the gap. CDR1 and CDR2 from the germline V gene are LGHDT and YNNKEL (reference sequence).

The sample taken for sequencing was peripheral blood. The gene calls are TRBV3-1 (or the pseudogene TRBV3-2) and TRBJ1-5, with a weak D call TRBD1 (6 bases). This clonotype was sampled from a woman in her forties with active or convalescent COVID-19. CDR3: CASSQAGRGETQHF. The CDR3, as DNA: TGTGCCAGCAGCCAAGCTGGCAGGGGAGAGACCCAGCATTTT.